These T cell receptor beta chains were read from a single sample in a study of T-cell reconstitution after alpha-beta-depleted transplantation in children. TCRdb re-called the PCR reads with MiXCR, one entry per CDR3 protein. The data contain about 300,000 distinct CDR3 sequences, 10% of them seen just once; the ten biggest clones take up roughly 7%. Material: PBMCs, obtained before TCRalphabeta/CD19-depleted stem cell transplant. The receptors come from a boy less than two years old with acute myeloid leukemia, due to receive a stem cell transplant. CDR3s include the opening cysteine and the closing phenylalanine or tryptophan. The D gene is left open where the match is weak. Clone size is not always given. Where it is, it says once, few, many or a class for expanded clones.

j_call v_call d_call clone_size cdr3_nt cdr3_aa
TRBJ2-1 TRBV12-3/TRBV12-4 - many TGTGCCAGCAGTTTACCGAGCTTCCCGCCCGGGGATGAGCAGTTCTTC CASSLPSFPPGDEQFF
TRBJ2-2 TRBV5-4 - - TGTGCCAGCAGCTTGCGGCGAGGGAACACCGGGGAGCTGTTTTTT CASSLRRGNTGELFF
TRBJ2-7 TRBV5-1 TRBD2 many TGCGCCAGCAGCACTTTAGCGGGGGGGCTTTACGAGCAGTACTTC CASSTLAGGLYEQYF
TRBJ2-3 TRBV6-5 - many TGTGCCAGCAGTTACTCGCGAAACCGCTTAGATACGCAGTATTTT CASSYSRNRLDTQYF
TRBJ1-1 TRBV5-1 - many TGCGCCAGCAGCTTTACAGGAGGGAACACTGAAGCTTTCTTT CASSFTGGNTEAFF
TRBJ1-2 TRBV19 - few TGTGCCAGTAGTATATGGGATGGCTACACCTTC CASSIWDGYTF
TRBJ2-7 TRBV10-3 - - TGTGCCGTCGGCAGCGATTCCTACGAGCAGTACTTC CAVGSDSYEQYF
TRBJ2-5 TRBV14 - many TGTGCCAGCAGCCTCCGACAGTTCCAAGAGACCCAGTACTTC CASSLRQFQETQYF
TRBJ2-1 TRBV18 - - TGTGCCAGCTCACCCCTTCACGGCAGCCCTACGGGACAGTTCTTC CASSPLHGSPTGQFF
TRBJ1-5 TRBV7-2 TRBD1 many TGTGCCAGCAGCGAGGACAGGGGGCGCAATCAGCCCCAGCATTTT CASSEDRGRNQPQHF
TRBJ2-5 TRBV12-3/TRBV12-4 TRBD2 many TGTGCCAGCAGCCGGGGGGGAGAGACCCAGTACTTC CASSRGGETQYF
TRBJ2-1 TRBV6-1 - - TGTGCCAGCAGTGAGGGAAGTGAGCAGTTCTTC CASSEGSEQFF
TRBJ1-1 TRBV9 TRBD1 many TGTGCCAGCAGCGCCTCGACAGGGTCGAACACTGAAGCTTTCTTT CASSASTGSNTEAFF
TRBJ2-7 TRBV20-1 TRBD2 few TGCAGTGCTAGAGATTTCCGGCGGGAGAGGGGCGAGCAGTACTTC CSARDFRRERGEQYF
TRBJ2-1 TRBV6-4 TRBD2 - TGTGCCAGCAGTGAATCGACTAGCGGGGGGGCCCATGAGCAGTTCTTC CASSESTSGGAHEQFF
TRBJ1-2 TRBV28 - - TGTGCCAGCTCCACCACCCATGGCTACACCTTC CASSTTHGYTF
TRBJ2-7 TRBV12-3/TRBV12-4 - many TGTGCCAGCAGCCCCAAGCGGGTTCCCTACGAGCAGTACTTC CASSPKRVPYEQYF
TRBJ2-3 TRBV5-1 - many TGCGCCAGCAGCTTCCAGGATACGCAGTATTTT CASSFQDTQYF
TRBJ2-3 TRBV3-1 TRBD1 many TGTGCCAGCAGCCCGGGACAGGGGGCAGCAGATACGCAGTATTTT CASSPGQGAADTQYF
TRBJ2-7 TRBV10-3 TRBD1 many TGTGCCATCAGTGAGTCGGGACAGGCGGACTACGAGCAGTACTTC CAISESGQADYEQYF
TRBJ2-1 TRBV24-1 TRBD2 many TGTGCCGTCAGAGCGGGGAGCTCCTACAATGAGCAGTTCTTC CAVRAGSSYNEQFF
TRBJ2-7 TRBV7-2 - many TGTGCCAGCAGCTCCCTAGCGAACTCCTACGAGCAGTACTTC CASSSLANSYEQYF
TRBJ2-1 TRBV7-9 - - TGTGCCAGCAGCTCACCCCCCGGGGGAACTCACAATGAGCAGTTCTTC CASSSPPGGTHNEQFF
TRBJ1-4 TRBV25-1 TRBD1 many TGTGCCAGCACCCAGACCGGGACAGGGAACGAAAAACTGTTTTTT CASTQTGTGNEKLFF